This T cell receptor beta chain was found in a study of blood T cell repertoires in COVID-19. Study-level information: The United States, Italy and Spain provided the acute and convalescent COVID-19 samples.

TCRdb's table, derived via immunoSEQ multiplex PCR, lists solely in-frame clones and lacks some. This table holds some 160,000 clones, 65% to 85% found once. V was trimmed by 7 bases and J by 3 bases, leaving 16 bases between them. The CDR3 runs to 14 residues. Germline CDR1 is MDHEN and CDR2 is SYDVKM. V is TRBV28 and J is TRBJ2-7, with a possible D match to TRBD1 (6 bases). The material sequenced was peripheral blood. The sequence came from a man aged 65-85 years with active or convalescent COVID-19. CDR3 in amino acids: CASTRRWGLYEQYF. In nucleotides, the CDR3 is TGTGCCAGCACAAGAAGGTGGGGGCTCTACGAGCAGTACTTC.